Below are 9 T cell receptor beta chains sequenced from a single sample in a study of PD-1 blockade in classical Hodgkin lymphoma. As for time point: cycle 4 day 1 (C4D1), after five to seven weeks of nivolumab. Each of the patients experienced relapse following autologous stem cell transplantation, and their brentuximab vedotin exposure differed. Data came from immunoSEQ multiplex PCR; TCRdb stores just in-frame clones and leaves some out. The sample consists of about 96,000 clones, 85% to 95% of them appearing once. The sequenced sample was peripheral blood mononuclear cells (PBMCs), obtained before the fourth cycle of nivolumab. All receptors come from a human donor with classical Hodgkin lymphoma.

This rearrangement joins TRBV5-6 to TRBJ1-3; D might be TRBD1 (6 bases). The V gene's germline CDR1 is SGHDT and CDR2 YYEEEE. This CDR3 contains 16 residues. V lost 2 bases and J lost 3, with 15 bases in between. The CDR3 is CASSFQGLAGGNTIYF. CDR3 DNA sequence: TGTGCCAGCAGCTTTCAGGGGTTAGCTGGTGGAAACACCATATATTTT.

V and J are TRBV5-1 and TRBJ1-5, with 7 nucleotides matching TRBD1. This CDR3 region has 14 residues. The V gene end was trimmed by 5 bases and the J gene end by 6 bases; junction bases not matched to a gene: 8. From germline, CDR1 is SGHRS and CDR2 YFSETQ. The CDR3 region has the DNA TGCGCCAGCAGTAGCGGACAGGTGGGTCAGCCCCAGCATTTT. This encodes CASSSGQVGQPQHF.

The CDR3 loop is CASSLSWGRTEQYF. The CDR3 nucleotides are TGTGCCAGCAGCTTAAGTTGGGGAAGGACCGAGCAGTACTTC. J is TRBJ2-7 and V is TRBV7-2; no clear D. Trimming pared 2 bases from V and 6 bases from J, leaving 14 bases between. The CDR3 extends over 14 amino acids. Per the germline V gene, CDR1 is SGHTA and CDR2 is FQGNSA.

The chain links TRBV30 to TRBJ2-7; D gene uncertain. This CDR3 has 14 amino acids. V was shortened by 0 bases and J by 4 bases, with 13 bases between the two germline ends. Germline V CDR1 and CDR2: GTSNPN, SVGIG (reference sequence). CDR3 residues: CAWSVKLPQYEQYF. The CDR3 bases are TGTGCCTGGAGTGTCAAACTTCCGCAGTACGAGCAGTACTTC.

V gene TRBV7-2 combines with J gene TRBJ1-2; D perhaps matches TRBD1 (5 bases). Germline V gene data show CDR1 as SGHTA and CDR2 as FQGNSA. CDR3 length: 15 amino acids. Between the trimmed V and J ends, which lost 5 bases and 3 bases, there was a span of 16 bases. The CDR3 here is CASSRRQGLDYGYTF. The DNA of the CDR3 is TGTGCCAGCAGCCGTAGGCAGGGACTCGACTATGGCTACACCTTC.

V gene TRBV6-1 combines with J gene TRBJ2-5; D could derive from TRBD1 or TRBD2 (5 bases each). Germline CDR1 MNHNS, CDR2 SASEGT. The CDR3 is made up of 13 amino acids. Trimming took 5 bases from V and 7 from J, leaving 14 bases between them. Here the CDR3 reads CASSPGTPATQYF. CDR3 bases: TGTGCCAGCAGTCCCGGGACCCCAGCGACCCAGTACTTC.

The V and J genes are TRBV4-1 and TRBJ1-3; unclear D gene. Looked up from germline, CDR1 is MGHRA and CDR2 is YSYEKL. Trimming pared 5 bases from V and 7 bases from J, leaving 6 bases between. The CDR3 sequence is 11 residues long. In DNA form, the CDR3 reads TGCGCCAGCAGCGAAGGGAACACCATATATTTT. Its translation: CASSEGNTIYF.

This clone came up once. V and J are TRBV10-3 and TRBJ2-7; 12 positions match TRBD1. Germline V gene sequence: CDR1 ENHRY, CDR2 SYGVKD. With V trimmed by 7 bases and J by 4 bases, 8 bases remained unmatched. The CDR3 consists of 15 residues. The CDR3 bases are TGTGCCATCACTGTGGGGACAGGGGGCTTTTACGAGCAGTACTTC. Its translation is CAITVGTGGFYEQYF.

The rearrangement links TRBV4-1 to TRBJ1-2; 9 bases are a match to TRBD1. This CDR3 contains 12 residues. V shed 6 bases and J 5 bases; nucleotides not matched to a gene: 1. Germline V gene lookup returns CDR1 MGHRA and CDR2 YSYEKL. The CDR3 nucleotides read TGCGCCAGCAGGGGACAGGGTTATGGCTACACCTTC. It translates to CASRGQGYGYTF.